The source of this T cell receptor (beta chain) is a study of a mutant IDH1 vaccine in newly diagnosed glioma. Study summary: Vaccines were begun 4-6 weeks after radiotherapy alone, or with temozolomide cycles. Of the patients given treatment, about 62% were male and approximately 38% were female, and a mean age of approximately 37 years was recorded.

Germline-derived CDR1 and CDR2 are SGDLS and YYNGEE. The CDR3 covers 14 residues. The V end lost 4 bases, the J end lost 0 bases, and 10 bases lay between the germline ends. Time point of the sample: week 11, during vaccination. Topical imiquimod was applied with each vaccine dose, which held 300 ug of mutant IDH1 20-mer peptide. TCRdb's copy holds only in-frame clones and misses some; the assay was immunoSEQ multiplex PCR. The sample lists about 60,000 clones, 70% to 85% seen once, with 3.5% to 4.5% in the top ten. Details on this clone: The antigen remains undetermined.

The chain couples TRBV9 to TRBJ1-1; a weak D match, TRBD1 (5 bases). Material: PBMCs, obtained from a glioma patient whose treatment included an IDH1 peptide vaccine. The clonotype was recovered from a man aged 30-40 years with glioma. The CDR3 region has the DNA TGTGCCAGCAGCCCAAGAGGGGTGAACACTGAAGCTTTCTTT. Encoded protein: CASSPRGVNTEAFF. The full variable domain, its missing parts supplied by reference TRBV9 and TRBJ1-1, is DSGVTQTPKHLITATGQRVTLRCSPRSGDLSVYWYQQSLDQGLQFLIQYYNGEERAKGNILERFSAQQFPDLHSELNLSSLELGDSALYFCASSPRGVNTEAFFGQGTRLTVV.